This is a list of T cell receptor beta chains from one sample in a study of T cells after posttransplantation cyclophosphamide. Some clones are missing from TCRdb's copy, which holds only in-frame ones; the method was immunoSEQ multiplex PCR. The sample is made up of fewer than 12,000 clones, none counted only once. Source: PBMCs, taken after allogeneic stem cell transplant with posttransplant cyclophosphamide. These receptors were taken from a female patient aged 40 to 50 who received an allogeneic stem cell transplant from a related donor, was CMV-positive, and had no GVHD. Some T cells may possibly be graft donor cells. Both conserved end residues are part of each CDR3. The order of the fields is D gene, V gene, clone size, J gene, CDR3 length, CDR3 DNA, CDR3 protein. A D gene is named only where the DNA matches it firmly. Size is stated for part of the rows, as once, few or many counts, or as a class when the clone is expanded.

D: NA; V: TRBV9; size: many; J: TRBJ1-3; length: 14; DNA: TGTGCCAGCAGCCTAAACTCGGGAGGAAACACCATATATTTT; CDR3: CASSLNSGGNTIYF
D: TRBD2; V: TRBV5-4; size: NA; J: TRBJ2-7; length: 15; DNA: TGTGCCAGCAGCTTGGCTAGCGGAGACCTCTACGAGCAGTACTTC; CDR3: CASSLASGDLYEQYF
D: NA; V: TRBV19; size: many; J: TRBJ1-4; length: 14; DNA: TGTGCCAGTAGTATTACGGGAACTAATGAAAAACTGTTTTTT; CDR3: CASSITGTNEKLFF
D: TRBD2; V: TRBV9; size: large; J: TRBJ2-3; length: 17; DNA: TGTGCCAGCAGCCCTCACTCCGGGGGGGAGGCTACAGATACGCAGTATTTT; CDR3: CASSPHSGGEATDTQYF
D: NA; V: TRBV28; size: many; J: TRBJ2-1; length: 11; DNA: TGTGCCAGCAGCCTGAGCAATGAGCAGTTCTTC; CDR3: CASSLSNEQFF
D: TRBD1; V: TRBV18; size: many; J: TRBJ1-4; length: 14; DNA: TGTGCCAGCTCACCGGGACAGGGTAATGAAAAACTGTTTTTT; CDR3: CASSPGQGNEKLFF
D: NA; V: TRBV30; size: many; J: TRBJ1-5; length: 14; DNA: TGTGCCTGGAGTGGGGAGGCTAGCAATCAGCCCCAGCATTTT; CDR3: CAWSGEASNQPQHF
D: TRBD2; V: TRBV5-4; size: many; J: TRBJ2-3; length: 17; DNA: TGTGCCAGCAGCTTCGGGACTAGCGGGAGCGGCACAGATACGCAGTATTTT; CDR3: CASSFGTSGSGTDTQYF
D: NA; V: TRBV10-3; size: many; J: TRBJ1-5; length: 14; DNA: TGTGCCATCAGTGAACGGGGGGCTGATCAGCCCCAGCATTTT; CDR3: CAISERGADQPQHF
D: TRBD1; V: TRBV9; size: many; J: TRBJ2-1; length: 15; DNA: TGTGCCAGCAGCGAACAAGGGGGCGTGAGAAATGAGCAGTTCTTC; CDR3: CASSEQGGVRNEQFF
D: TRBD2; V: TRBV6-1; size: many; J: TRBJ2-6; length: 18; DNA: TGTGCCAGCAGTGAAGAGGGACTAGCGTTCACTGGGGCCAACGTCCTGACTTTC; CDR3: CASSEEGLAFTGANVLTF
D: TRBD1; V: TRBV6-1; size: many; J: TRBJ2-3; length: 15; DNA: TGTGCCAGCAGTGAGCCGGGACAGGGGACAGATACGCAGTATTTT; CDR3: CASSEPGQGTDTQYF
D: TRBD2; V: TRBV30; size: many; J: TRBJ2-1; length: 15; DNA: TGTGCCTGGAGAAGAGCGGGGTCCCCCTTCAATGAGCAGTTCTTC; CDR3: CAWRRAGSPFNEQFF
D: TRBD1; V: TRBV6-6; size: many; J: TRBJ1-6; length: 15; DNA: TGTGCCAGCAGTTACCTAGGACAGGATAATTCACCCCTCCACTTT; CDR3: CASSYLGQDNSPLHF
D: NA; V: TRBV27; size: many; J: TRBJ2-5; length: 14; DNA: TGTGCCAGCAGTTTACGGCAGGGCCAAGAGACCCAGTACTTC; CDR3: CASSLRQGQETQYF
D: NA; V: TRBV7-3; size: many; J: TRBJ2-1; length: 13; DNA: TGTGCCAGCAGCTTAACGCGGCTGGCAGAGCAGTTCTTC; CDR3: CASSLTRLAEQFF
D: NA; V: TRBV6-1; size: many; J: TRBJ2-4; length: 13; DNA: TGTGCCACCGCTGGGGAGGACAAAAACATTCAGTACTTC; CDR3: CATAGEDKNIQYF
D: NA; V: TRBV2; size: many; J: TRBJ2-7; length: 14; DNA: TGTGCCAGCAGTGAACAGGGGACCTCCTACGAGCAGTACTTC; CDR3: CASSEQGTSYEQYF
D: NA; V: TRBV5-4; size: many; J: TRBJ2-1; length: 13; DNA: TGTGCCAGCAGCTGGGGACAACCCAATGAGCAGTTCTTC; CDR3: CASSWGQPNEQFF
D: TRBD2; V: TRBV5-4; size: few; J: TRBJ2-5; length: 17; DNA: TGTGCCAGCAGCGGAGGCCTAGCGGGGGGGCCCCCGGTGCCCCAGTACTTC; CDR3: CASSGGLAGGPPVPQYF
D: NA; V: TRBV21-1; size: many; J: TRBJ2-1; length: 14; DNA: TGTGCCAGCAGAACCGGTCCAGGGGTCAATGAGCAGTTCTTC; CDR3: CASRTGPGVNEQFF
D: NA; V: TRBV30; size: many; J: TRBJ1-1; length: 13; DNA: TGTGCCCGGGAGAAACTGGGTAGCACTGAAGCTTTCTTT; CDR3: CAREKLGSTEAFF
D: NA; V: TRBV25-1; size: many; J: TRBJ1-1; length: 13; DNA: TGTGCCAGCAGTCCCGGGAAGATGACTGAAGCTTTCTTT; CDR3: CASSPGKMTEAFF
D: NA; V: TRBV5-5; size: many; J: TRBJ2-5; length: 13; DNA: TGTGCCAGCAGCCGCTGGGGAGAGGAGACCCAGTACTTC; CDR3: CASSRWGEETQYF
D: TRBD1; V: TRBV9; size: many; J: TRBJ2-2; length: 15; DNA: TGTGCCAGCAGCGTTAGACAGGGGGCTCACGGGGAGCTGTTTTTT; CDR3: CASSVRQGAHGELFF
D: NA; V: TRBV6-1; size: medium-sized; J: TRBJ2-7; length: 13; DNA: TGTGCCAGCAACACACAGTTACCCTACGAGCAGTACTTC; CDR3: CASNTQLPYEQYF
D: TRBD1; V: TRBV27; size: many; J: TRBJ1-4; length: 14; DNA: TGTGCCAGTACTAACAGGGGTGAGGATGAAAAACTGTTTTTT; CDR3: CASTNRGEDEKLFF
D: NA; V: TRBV7-6; size: many; J: TRBJ1-2; length: 13; DNA: TGTGCCAGCAGCTTTGGAGGGAACTATGGCTACACCTTC; CDR3: CASSFGGNYGYTF
D: NA; V: TRBV30; size: many; J: TRBJ1-1; length: 10; DNA: TGTGCCTGGAGTGGCACCCGGGCTTTCTTT; CDR3: CAWSGTRAFF
D: NA; V: TRBV5-1; size: many; J: TRBJ2-3; length: 15; DNA: TGCGCCAGCAGCTTTAGAAGTCCTAGCACAGATACGCAGTATTTT; CDR3: CASSFRSPSTDTQYF
D: TRBD1; V: TRBV2; size: many; J: TRBJ1-6; length: 13; DNA: TGTGCCAGCAGGGACAGGGAAGGGTCACCCCTCCACTTT; CDR3: CASRDREGSPLHF
D: TRBD2; V: TRBV18; size: many; J: TRBJ2-7; length: 17; DNA: TGTGCCAGCTCGGGGACTAGCGGGGGAACCCCCTCCTACGAGCAGTACTTC; CDR3: CASSGTSGGTPSYEQYF
D: NA; V: TRBV27; size: few; J: TRBJ2-7; length: 15; DNA: TGTGCCAGCAGCTTCACCGTAGAATACTTCTACGAGCAGTACTTC; CDR3: CASSFTVEYFYEQYF
D: TRBD1; V: TRBV19; size: many; J: TRBJ2-2; length: 17; DNA: TGTGCCAGTGGGGTGGTTATTGGACAGGCGAACACCGGGGAGCTGTTTTTT; CDR3: CASGVVIGQANTGELFF
D: NA; V: TRBV6-6; size: many; J: TRBJ1-4; length: 14; DNA: TGTGCCAGCAGCCAAAATTCAGGGGATGAAAAACTGTTTTTT; CDR3: CASSQNSGDEKLFF
D: TRBD2; V: TRBV2; size: many; J: TRBJ2-7; length: 15; DNA: TGTGCCAGCACTAGCGGGAGGGCCTCTCGGAACGAGCAGTACTTC; CDR3: CASTSGRASRNEQYF
D: TRBD2; V: TRBV6-5; size: many; J: TRBJ2-7; length: 14; DNA: TGTGCCAGCGGACTAGTTAGCGGGCTCTACGAGCAGTACTTC; CDR3: CASGLVSGLYEQYF
D: NA; V: TRBV29-1; size: many; J: TRBJ1-5; length: 12; DNA: TGCAGCGTTGGGGGGGACCCCCGAAACCAGCATTTT; CDR3: CSVGGDPRNQHF
D: NA; V: TRBV7-9; size: many; J: TRBJ1-4; length: 15; DNA: TGTGCCAGCAGCTTAAACCTGCGAGAAAATGAAAAACTGTTTTTT; CDR3: CASSLNLRENEKLFF
D: NA; V: TRBV6-5; size: many; J: TRBJ2-1; length: 15; DNA: TGTGCCAGCAGTTACTCGGGGCAGGGATACAATGAGCAGTTCTTC; CDR3: CASSYSGQGYNEQFF
D: TRBD2; V: TRBV27; size: NA; J: TRBJ2-5; length: 19; DNA: TGTGCCAGCAGTTTAGGGTCTAGCGGAATCCTTCTTGAGGAGCAGACCCAGTACTTC; CDR3: CASSLGSSGILLEEQTQYF